This TCR beta chain came from a study of T cell repertoires in cytomegalovirus infection. Study overall: Public TCR beta signature analysis indicated the presence of both CMV infection and matching HLA type. General study findings and limits: Identification of carriers of CMV plus the relevant HLA was performed using cumulative public TCR beta family frequency. The study found HLA-C-restricted CMV-specific TCR beta clonotypes dominating the ex vivo response.

Germline CDR1 and CDR2: SGHTA and FQGNSA. Trimming took 1 base from V and 9 from J, leaving 18 bases between them. This CDR3 has 16 residues. TCRdb reanalysed the reads using MiXCR and keeps one entry per CDR3 protein. This repertoire shows approximately 700,000 distinct CDR3 sequences, 35% found once; its top ten account for 2.5% to 3.5%. This clonotype was observed many times. The antigen remains unidentified. The source material was PBMCs. The clonotype comes from a human donor in good health (CMV status not recorded). Some clones in this sample may be carry-over from other donors' samples. V and J are TRBV7-2 and TRBJ1-4; D gene ambiguous. CDR3 coding DNA: TGTGCCAGCAGCTTAGGCTCCGCGGCGGCCTCTCAAAAACTGTTTTTT. It yields the protein CASSLGSAAASQKLFF.